This T cell receptor beta chain was sequenced for a study of PD-1 blockade in mismatch repair-deficient tumors. For the study at large: Enrolled about 2012-2016, patients had progressing, pretreated mismatch repair-deficient cancers of about a dozen types. Regarding the study as a whole: Tumor-resident clones, often undetectable pretreatment in blood, expanded then contracted after pembrolizumab.

TCR sequencing covered a few patients who responded to pembrolizumab. A word on this clone: Antigen unknown.

V lost 4 bases to trimming and J lost 8 bases; unmatched junction nucleotides: 6. Germline CDR1 reads SEHNR; CDR2 reads FQNEAQ (reference sequence). This CDR3 has 13 amino acids. The assay was immunoSEQ multiplex PCR, and TCRdb's table has in-frame clones only and misses some. The sample lists tens of thousands of clones, around 80% seen once, with over 4.5% in the top ten. The source material was peripheral blood, sampled 44 weeks after starting pembrolizumab. The receptor's source is an adult with mismatch repair-deficient cancer. The chain has TRBV7-9 and TRBJ1-2; 8 nucleotides agree with TRBD1. This CDR3 is CASSSNGQGGYTF. DNA for the CDR3: TGTGCCAGCAGCTCTAACGGACAGGGCGGCTACACCTTC. Full variable domain (remainder filled in from reference TRBV7-9 and TRBJ1-2): DTGVSQNPRHKITKRGQNVTFRCDPISEHNRLYWYRQTLGQGPEFLTYFQNEAQLEKSRLLSDRFSAERPKGSFSTLEIQRTEQGDSAMYLCASSSNGQGGYTFGSGTRLTVV.